This T cell receptor beta chain was sequenced in a study of human T cells and chemical hapten exposure. Study-wide context: Small discrepancies in pooled library volume mainly accounted for the varying TCR yields per sample.

Concerning this clonotype itself: No antigen is known for it.

Study-wide results and caveats: Among TCRs, those above 1 in 1000 frequency were unaffected by DPC sensitization.

The time point was: healthy volunteer bleed at 2 weeks. Unfractionated whole blood yielded the extracted total RNA. Original methodology: Individual samples carried between roughly 23,224 and 690,600 TCRs, with 95,638 as the median. One entry per CDR3 protein results from TCRdb running MiXCR on the RACE reads. Here the V and J calls rest on TCRdb's processing, not on the authors' analysis. This repertoire shows some 93,000 distinct CDR3 sequences, about 8.6% found once; its top ten account for about 3%. Germline V lookup: CDR1 MGHDK, CDR2 SYGVNS. The CDR3 sequence is 14 residues long. The ends lost 5 bases at V and 2 bases at J; junction bases unmatched: 2.

V gene TRBV25-1 combines with J gene TRBJ2-3, with 9 bases fitting TRBD2. Material for sequencing was whole blood. The clonotype originates from a female donor in good health. Some clones in this sample may be carry-over from other donors' samples. CDR3: CASSSGRTTDTQYF. The CDR3 DNA follows: TGTGCCAGCAGTAGCGGGAGGACCACAGATACGCAGTATTTT.